The sequence of this T cell receptor beta chain was determined in a study of identifying expanded T cells in peripheral blood. Trimming cost V 8 bases and J 2 bases, with 12 bases left between them. This CDR3 comprises 13 residues. Germline lookup yields CDR1 SGHAT and CDR2 FQNNGV. Some clones are missing from TCRdb's copy, which holds only in-frame ones; the method was immunoSEQ multiplex PCR. The table shows some 100,000 clones, with roughly nine tenths occurring only once. Sample: blood. This chain links TRBV11-2 with TRBJ1-1, with D perhaps matching TRBD1 (6 bases). This clonotype was sampled from a person aged 18 to 70 in good health. This chain's CDR3 is CASLGGPNTEAFF. Here the CDR3 DNA reads TGTGCCAGCCTTGGGGGGCCCAACACTGAAGCTTTCTTT.